What follows is one TCR beta chain and its context. Germline V gene sequence: CDR1 SGHAT, CDR2 FQDESV (reference sequence). This CDR3 is 15 amino acids long. Trimming took 5 bases from V and 0 from J; bases not matched to a gene: 5. The sample is drawn from a study of blood T cell repertoires in COVID-19. In the original analysis: Amplification of reference gene primers was used by the study to estimate nucleated cell counts. The repertoire was sequenced with immunoSEQ multiplex PCR; TCRdb's copy has only in-frame clones and lacks some. V and J calls plus clone size are reproduced from that table; the DNA served to infer D and trimming. The sample shows 45,000 to 55,000 clones, approximately 86% of them seen only once.

The specimen was peripheral blood. This rearrangement joins TRBV11-1 to TRBJ2-7; 9 bases are shared with TRBD1. The source of this sequence is a man aged 70-80 years with active COVID-19. For the CDR3, the DNA is TGTGCCAGCAGCACCCCGGGACAGGGCTCCTACGAGCAGTACTTC. Its protein is CASSTPGQGSYEQYF.